This T cell receptor (beta chain) was recovered during a study of blood T cell repertoires in COVID-19. Study-level background: The samples span acute and convalescent COVID-19 from the United States, Italy and Spain. From T cells, B-cell-depleted T cells, or PBMCs came the material, which was cDNA or gDNA.

Clones were sequenced by immunoSEQ multiplex PCR, and TCRdb holds only the in-frame ones, with some missing. The sample has 220,000 or so clones, approximately 80% seen once. The CDR3 is made up of 13 amino acids. Trimming shortened V by 5 bases and J by 8 bases, and 15 bases separated the two germline ends. The germline V gene encodes CDR1 SGHTA and CDR2 FQGTGA. Sequencing was performed on peripheral blood. The sequence came from a woman aged 55-69 years who had recovered from COVID-19. V usage is TRBV7-3 and J usage is TRBJ1-2, with D possibly being TRBD1 (6 bases). CDR3 nucleotide sequence: TGTGCCAGCAGCCCAGACAGGAAGAGGGGCTACACCTTC. This sequence encodes CASSPDRKRGYTF. The variable domain in full, completed from reference TRBV7-3 and TRBJ1-2, reads GAGVSQTPSNKVTEKGKYVELRCDPISGHTALYWYRQSLGQGPEFLIYFQGTGAADDSGLPNDRFFAVRPEGSVSTLKIQRTERGDSAVYLCASSPDRKRGYTFGSGTRLTVV.